The source of this T cell receptor beta chain is a study of blood T cells in healthy people across ages (dated by TCRdb to the mid-2010s). Study-level background: Template switching captured roughly one uniquely barcoded TCR beta cDNA molecule per two T cells in model experiments. To track age-related changes in TCR beta repertoire diversity, the study relied on deep sequencing normalized with unique cDNA molecular identifiers. Donors were grouped into four age groups: young (average about 15 years), middle-aged (39), aged (about 60) and long-lived (about 90). Donors of different ages were randomly distributed across sequencing lanes to avoid experimental bias. For two donors (one aged 18 to 29 and one aged 80 or older), the study analyzed two additional independent replicas of 1 million unique cDNA reads from the same blood draw. General findings and caveats noted by the study authors: There was a strong correlation between observed TCR beta diversity and the percentage of naive T cells measured by flow cytometry. Bulk unsorted PBMC profiling prevented conclusive comparison of naive and antigen-experienced compartments. Observed TCR beta diversity per million T cells fell roughly linearly with age, and a significant reduction was already apparent by age around 36. Estimates of total diversity based on one million sequenced T cells were regarded as lower bounds and as underestimates. The CMV infection status of donors was not known, potentially confounding age-related changes in expanded clonotypes. The long-lived group showed more naive CD4+ T cells, fewer expanded clones and increased TCR diversity than the aged group, suggesting age selection.

The V end gives up 3 bases and the J end 8 bases, leaving 5 bases in the junction not matched to a gene. From a lookup of the germline V gene, CDR1 and CDR2 are KGHSH and LQKENI. From its cysteine to its phenylalanine, the CDR3 spans 15 amino acids. The retained sequence is limited to the CDR3, 45 bases, with the frame set at the first base. Library generation was performed with 5' RACE. The sequencer was an Illumina HiSeq 2500. A second PCR of roughly 6 to 11 cycles was run with a J-beta primer mix and a sample-barcoded 5' primer. A template-switch 5' adaptor carrying 12 random nucleotides introduced a unique molecular identifier onto each TCR beta cDNA molecule. Each sample yielded at least 2.5 million CDR3-containing paired-end reads. First-strand cDNA was synthesized from all RNA with the Mint cDNA synthesis kit, primed by a TRBC-specific oligonucleotide. After uracil-DNA glycosylase treatment, a first 18-cycle PCR used universal primers M1SS and BC2_uni_R on all cDNA. The original methods were these. For normalization, 1 million high-quality reads, each with a distinct molecular identifier, were randomly selected from each sample. Instead of being binned into consensus sequences, reads that shared molecular identifiers were thrown out. CDR3 identification, clonotype clustering and error correction used MiTCR with a Q25 quality threshold and the strictest error-elimination algorithm. Lower-bound total TCR beta diversity was estimated with a nonparametric unseen species model using Euler transformation. TCRdb reprocessed the public reads (quality trimming at Q25 with fastp, clone calling with MiXCR) and kept in-frame beta chains. Each CDR3 protein gets just one entry, which takes the most common genes and DNA from the rows behind it. TCRdb, rather than the study authors, made the V and J calls. For this sample there are approximately 810,000 distinct CDR3 sequences; under 35% appear just once. Around 15% of the sample comes from the top ten.

This clonotype showed up just a few times. What antigen it recognizes has not been identified. No base qualities exist here, and no much larger clone lies one base off it. The donors were roughly 40 Caucasian individuals from Russia, aged roughly 6 to 100 years, who were systemically healthy. Each donor gave ten milliliters of peripheral blood, collected into EDTA-treated Vacutainer tubes. Ficoll-Paque density-gradient centrifugation was used to isolate PBMCs, with at least 7 million obtained per sample. Trizol reagent was used to extract total RNA from the PBMCs, yielding at least 5.5 micrograms per sample. For every donor, flow cytometry on a PBMC aliquot measured the percentage of naive CD45RAhigh/CD27high T cells.

The sequence links TRBV18 to TRBJ1-6, with TRBD1 matching 9 junction bases. The sequence derives from a woman of 80 years or more in good health. The specimen was blood. The CDR3 has the sequence CASSPGQGNYSPLHF. Here is the DNA: TGTGCCAGCTCACCGGGACAGGGAAACTATTCACCCCTCCACTTT.